The 6 T cell receptor beta chains below come from one sample, sequenced in a study of OX40 agonist ivuxolimab in advanced cancers. TCRdb's copy holds only in-frame clones and misses some; the assay was immunoSEQ multiplex PCR. The sample lists approximately 100,000 clones; 90% were seen once. Sequencing was performed on CD4+ or CD8+ T cells sorted from blood, taken in a trial of the OX40 agonist ivuxolimab. These receptors all come from an adult with an advanced solid tumor such as melanoma, head and neck, liver or kidney cancer.

This clone showed up just a few times. The rearrangement uses TRBV6-1 and TRBJ2-7, with D uncertain. The CDR3 extends over 15 amino acids. V gave up 4 bases and J gave up 4 bases, with 17 bases separating them. Germline lookup yields CDR1 MNHNS and CDR2 SASEGT. The chain's CDR3 is CASSVEPLGTYEQYF. The CDR3 bases are TGTGCCAGCAGTGTAGAACCCCTAGGAACTTACGAGCAGTACTTC.

This chain joins TRBV30 and TRBJ2-7, with 9 bases lining up with TRBD1. Germline CDR1 GTSNPN, CDR2 SVGIG (reference sequence). The CDR3 runs to 14 residues. V lost 5 bases to trimming and J lost 0 bases; unmatched junction nucleotides: 5. The CDR3 bases are TGTGCCTGGGGTCCGGGACAGGGCTCCTACGAGCAGTACTTC. It specifies CAWGPGQGSYEQYF.

The chain couples TRBV2 to TRBJ2-3; D call uncertain. The germline CDR1 and CDR2 sequences are SNHLY and FYNNEI. V was clipped by 7 bases and J by 3 bases, with 8 bases between them. The CDR3 is 12 amino acids. CDR3 in DNA: TGTGCCAGCACTCCGACTACAGATACGCAGTATTTT. This translates into CASTPTTDTQYF.

This chain links TRBV15 with TRBJ2-5, with 9 bases aligning to TRBD2. The J call is doubtful: the DNA matches TRBJ2-7 better. The CDR3 has 16 residues. The germline V gene has CDR1 LNHNV and CDR2 YYDKDF (reference sequence). In DNA form, the CDR3 reads TGTGCCACCAGCAGAGATGGGCGGGGGGGCTACTACGAGCAGTACTTC. Residues: CATSRDGRGGYYEQYF.

The J gene is TRBJ1-2, the V gene TRBV29-1, with TRBD1 as a possible D gene (6 bases). The V gene lost 5 bases and the J gene lost 7 bases, with 17 bases spanning the gap. There are 13 residues in the CDR3. In germline, CDR1 is SQVTM, CDR2 ANQGSEA. The CDR3 DNA follows: TGCAGCGTTCTCTATTCAGGGGAGGCTGGCTACACCTTC. Its translation is CSVLYSGEAGYTF.

This sequence joins TRBV5-4 and TRBJ2-3; the match to TRBD1 covers 11 bases. Trimming at V came to 4 bases and at J to 6 bases, leaving 4 bases not matched to a gene. Germline V gene data show CDR1 as SGHNT and CDR2 as YYREEE (reference sequence). The CDR3 runs 14 residues. In DNA form, the CDR3 reads TGTGCCAGCAGCCTGGGACAGGGGGGGGATACGCAGTATTTT. It codes for CASSLGQGGDTQYF.